This T cell receptor (beta chain) was captured in a study of blood T cell repertoires in COVID-19. Across the study: PBMCs, B-cell-depleted T cells, or T cells were the source of the cDNA or gDNA that made up the material.

TCRdb's table, derived via immunoSEQ multiplex PCR, lists solely in-frame clones and lacks some. The table includes under 200,000 clones, roughly 90% detected once. Germline V gene sequence: CDR1 PRHDT, CDR2 FYEKMQ (reference sequence). V was shortened by 3 bases and J by 4 bases, with 15 bases between the two germline ends. The CDR3 runs to 16 residues. The genes are TRBV13 and TRBJ2-2; possible D gene TRBD2, 5 bases. Sequenced input: peripheral blood. The receptor was isolated from a man in his fifties or sixties with acute or convalescent COVID-19. The CDR3 region is CASSFFRGESTGELFF. DNA of the CDR3: TGTGCCAGCAGCTTCTTCCGGGGTGAAAGCACCGGGGAGCTGTTTTTT.